Listed below are T cell receptor beta chains from one sample, sequenced in a study of T cell responses to AZD1222 COVID-19 vaccine. The protocol was immunoSEQ multiplex PCR, while the TCRdb copy is restricted to in-frame clones and leaves out a portion. The sample has approximately 110,000 clones, more than 75% seen once; the top ten hold 9.8%. The sample here was peripheral blood, taken on day 0 of AZD1222 vaccination. Receptors were obtained from an adult in good health. CDR3s include the opening cysteine and the closing phenylalanine or tryptophan. The D gene is left open where the match is weak. Some rows have no size entry. The others give once, few or many, or a class for an expanded clone.

j_call | v_call | clone_size | d_call | cdr3_aa | cdr3_nt
TRBJ1-5 | TRBV4-2 | NA | NA | CASSQGGADVSNQPQHF | TGTGCCAGCAGCCAAGGGGGGGCAGACGTTAGCAATCAGCCCCAGCATTTT
TRBJ2-3 | TRBV5-1 | NA | NA | CASSLVAGGTDTQYF | TGCGCCAGCAGCTTGGTCGCAGGGGGGACAGATACGCAGTATTTT
TRBJ2-7 | TRBV28 | NA | TRBD1 | CASSRPGQATYEQYF | TGTGCCAGCAGCCGACCGGGACAGGCAACCTACGAGCAGTACTTC
TRBJ2-7 | TRBV28 | NA | NA | CASSSLPGSYEQYF | TGTGCCAGCAGTTCACTACCCGGCTCCTACGAGCAGTACTTC
TRBJ1-2 | TRBV5-4 | NA | NA | CASSLSANYGYTF | TGTGCCAGCAGCTTGTCAGCTAACTATGGCTACACCTTC
TRBJ2-7 | TRBV29-1 | NA | NA | CSVEVGEGVEQYF | TGCAGCGTTGAAGTCGGCGAGGGGGTCGAGCAGTACTTC
TRBJ2-7 | TRBV27 | NA | NA | CASSFQTGYEQYF | TGTGCCAGCAGTTTTCAGACAGGCTACGAGCAGTACTTC
TRBJ1-3 | TRBV6-1 | NA | NA | CASSEGGVGDRTGNTIYF | TGTGCCAGCAGTGAAGGGGGGGTCGGCGACAGGACTGGAAACACCATATATTTT
TRBJ1-1 | TRBV28 | NA | NA | CASSAHSTEAFF | TGTGCCAGCAGTGCCCACAGTACCGAAGCTTTCTTT
TRBJ1-5 | TRBV7-2 | few | TRBD1 | CASSGGQGAPNQPQHF | TGTGCCAGCAGCGGCGGACAGGGGGCTCCTAATCAGCCCCAGCATTTT
TRBJ2-7 | TRBV4-3 | few | NA | CASSQDTAINEQYF | TGCGCCAGCAGCCAAGATACGGCGATAAACGAGCAGTACTTC
TRBJ1-5 | TRBV19 | NA | NA | CASSINRVRPQHF | TGTGCCAGTAGTATAAACAGGGTGAGGCCCCAGCATTTT
TRBJ1-6 | TRBV9 | NA | TRBD1 | CASSERQGNSPLHF | TGTGCCAGCAGCGAGCGACAGGGTAATTCACCCCTCCACTTT
TRBJ2-1 | TRBV11-3 | NA | NA | CASSLRGGTYNEQFF | TGTGCCAGCAGCTTAAGGGGCGGGACCTACAATGAGCAGTTCTTC
TRBJ2-7 | TRBV7-3 | NA | TRBD2 | CASSLTGGNEQYF | TGTGCCAGCAGCTTAACGGGGGGGAACGAGCAGTACTTC
TRBJ1-6 | TRBV9 | NA | NA | CASSVAQPGNSPLHF | TGTGCCAGCAGCGTAGCGCAACCTGGTAATTCACCCCTCCACTTT
TRBJ2-3 | TRBV2 | NA | TRBD2 | CASSEDSGSVSDTQYF | TGTGCCAGCAGTGAAGATAGCGGGAGTGTCTCAGATACGCAGTATTTT
TRBJ2-5 | TRBV5-1 | NA | NA | CASGSGSSETQYF | TGCGCCAGCGGGTCGGGCAGTTCAGAGACCCAGTACTTC
TRBJ2-7 | TRBV27 | NA | NA | CASSLSAASYEQYF | TGTGCCAGCAGTTTATCGGCGGCAAGCTACGAGCAGTACTTC
TRBJ1-1 | TRBV27 | NA | NA | CASSFTLNTEAFF | TGTGCCAGCAGTTTTACCCTGAACACTGAAGCTTTCTTT
TRBJ1-1 | TRBV6-5 | NA | NA | CASSFAEGTEAFF | TGTGCCAGCAGTTTCGCGGAAGGCACTGAAGCTTTCTTT
TRBJ1-2 | TRBV28 | NA | NA | CASSQDAHYGYTF | TGTGCCAGCAGCCAGGATGCTCACTATGGCTACACCTTC
TRBJ1-4 | TRBV6-5 | NA | NA | CASSYAGQDEKLFF | TGTGCCAGCAGTTACGCAGGGCAGGATGAAAAACTGTTTTTT
TRBJ2-3 | TRBV10-2 | NA | NA | CASLRWDVSTDTQYF | TGCGCCAGCCTTAGATGGGATGTGAGCACAGATACGCAGTATTTT
TRBJ2-3 | TRBV19 | NA | TRBD2 | CASSRTSGGLTDTQYF | TGTGCCAGTAGCCGGACTAGCGGGGGGCTCACAGATACGCAGTATTTT
TRBJ1-1 | TRBV11-3 | NA | TRBD1 | CASSLEGQTLEAFF | TGTGCCAGCAGCTTAGAGGGACAGACACTTGAAGCTTTCTTT
TRBJ2-7 | TRBV6-2/TRBV6-3 | NA | NA | CASSYSEGYEQYF | TGTGCCAGCAGTTACTCGGAGGGCTACGAGCAGTACTTC
TRBJ1-2 | TRBV3-1/TRBV3-2 | NA | TRBD1 | CASLWPGGGYTF | TGTGCCAGCCTGTGGCCAGGGGGAGGCTACACCTTC
TRBJ2-1 | TRBV7-9 | NA | NA | CASSYTRGGGPNEQFF | TGTGCCAGCAGCTACACCCGTGGCGGGGGCCCCAATGAGCAGTTCTTC
TRBJ2-2 | TRBV5-1 | once | NA | CASREGTGELFF | TGCGCCAGCAGGGAAGGGACCGGGGAGCTGTTTTTT
TRBJ1-2 | TRBV18 | NA | NA | CASSPGWRNNYGYTF | TGTGCCAGCTCACCAGGTTGGAGGAATAACTATGGCTACACCTTC
TRBJ2-7 | TRBV24-1 | NA | TRBD2 | CATSERSASGSYEQYF | TGTGCCACCAGTGAAAGGTCGGCTAGCGGGAGCTACGAGCAGTACTTC
TRBJ1-5 | TRBV3-1/TRBV3-2 | NA | NA | CASSDTGYNQPQHF | TGTGCCAGCAGCGATACAGGGTACAATCAGCCCCAGCATTTT
TRBJ2-3 | TRBV6-4 | medium-sized | NA | CASSASSTDTQYF | TGTGCCAGCAGTGCCTCCAGCACAGATACGCAGTATTTT
TRBJ2-6 | TRBV11-2 | NA | NA | CASSLYQSGANVLTF | TGTGCCAGCAGCTTATACCAATCTGGGGCCAACGTCCTGACTTTC
TRBJ1-1 | TRBV5-8 | NA | TRBD1 | CASSPWDRLVNTEAFF | TGTGCCAGCAGCCCGTGGGACAGACTCGTGAACACTGAAGCTTTCTTT
TRBJ2-7 | TRBV5-8 | few | NA | CASSSVKSSYEQYF | TGTGCCAGCAGCTCTGTTAAAAGCTCCTACGAGCAGTACTTC
TRBJ2-2 | TRBV19 | NA | TRBD1 | CASSRDRGRFNTGELFF | TGTGCCAGTAGTAGAGACAGGGGGCGTTTTAACACCGGGGAGCTGTTTTTT
TRBJ2-2 | TRBV7-8 | few | NA | CASSLNTGELFF | TGTGCCAGCAGCTTGAACACCGGGGAGCTGTTTTTT
TRBJ2-1 | TRBV9 | NA | NA | CASSVSYHEQFF | TGTGCCAGCAGCGTCTCTTATCATGAGCAGTTCTTC
TRBJ2-7 | TRBV11-3 | NA | NA | CASSPPGTLSSYEQYF | TGTGCCAGCAGCCCCCCTGGGACTCTCAGCTCCTACGAGCAGTACTTC
TRBJ2-7 | TRBV11-1 | NA | TRBD1 | CASSLGPGGSYEQYF | TGTGCCAGCAGCTTAGGGCCAGGGGGCTCCTACGAGCAGTACTTC
TRBJ2-2 | TRBV2 | NA | NA | CASSGNYLVTNTGELFF | TGTGCCAGCAGTGGTAATTACTTAGTAACGAACACCGGGGAGCTGTTTTTT
TRBJ1-2 | TRBV7-2 | NA | TRBD1 | CASSLYQGAHGYTF | TGTGCCAGCAGCTTATACCAGGGGGCTCACGGCTACACCTTC
TRBJ1-3 | TRBV4-1 | NA | NA | CASSLKAREGVSGNTIYF | TGCGCCAGCAGCCTTAAGGCCCGAGAAGGAGTCTCTGGAAACACCATATATTTT
TRBJ1-5 | TRBV5-5 | once | NA | CASSLAIGVGQPQHF | TGTGCCAGCAGCTTGGCCATCGGGGTTGGGCAGCCCCAGCATTTT
TRBJ2-2 | TRBV5-1 | few | TRBD2 | CASSLRLAANTGELFF | TGCGCCAGCAGCCTCCGACTAGCGGCGAATACCGGGGAGCTGTTTTTT